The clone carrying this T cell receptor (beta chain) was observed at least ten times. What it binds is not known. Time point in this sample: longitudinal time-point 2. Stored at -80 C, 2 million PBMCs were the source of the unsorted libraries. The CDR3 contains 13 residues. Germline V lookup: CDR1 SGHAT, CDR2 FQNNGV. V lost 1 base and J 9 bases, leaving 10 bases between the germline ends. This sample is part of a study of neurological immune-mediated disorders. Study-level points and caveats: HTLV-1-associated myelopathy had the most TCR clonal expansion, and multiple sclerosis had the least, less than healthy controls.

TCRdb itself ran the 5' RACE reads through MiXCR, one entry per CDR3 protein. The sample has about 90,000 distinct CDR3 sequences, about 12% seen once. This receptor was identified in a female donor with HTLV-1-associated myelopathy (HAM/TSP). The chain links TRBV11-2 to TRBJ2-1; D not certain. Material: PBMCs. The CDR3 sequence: CASSLVVAGEQFF. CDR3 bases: TGTGCCAGCAGCTTAGTAGTTGCAGGTGAGCAGTTCTTC.